This TCR beta chain was profiled in a study of T-cell reconstitution after alpha-beta-depleted transplantation in children (TCRdb year 2016). For the study in its entirety: The study quantitatively tracked T-cell immune reconstitution after TCRalphabeta/CD19-depleted allogeneic hematopoietic cell transplantation in children using TCR repertoire profiling. Paper-wide results and their limitations: The apparently early recovery of alphabetaT-cell counts about two months after transplant reportedly depended on only several hundred rapidly expanded clones that came from non-depleted graft cells. Over the following months the frequencies of hyperexpanded clones went down, and after one year T-cell counts and TCRbeta diversity were mostly credited to newly produced T cells. In some patients, high TCRbeta diversity at day 60 was attributed to recipient T cells and intrathymic progenitors that had survived conditioning.

In the paper's terms, the treatment or condition label means: allogeneic hematopoietic cell transplantation with graft depleted of TCRalphabeta T cells and CD19 B cells. TCRalphabeta/CD19-depleted allogeneic hematopoietic cell grafts were given to the transplant recipients, all of whom were children. The library was prepared using PCR. TCRdb records Illumina HiSeq 2500 as the sequencer. TCR libraries were prepared with molecular barcoding, using unique molecular identifiers to normalize TCRbeta repertoire quantification. The raw public data were reprocessed by TCRdb itself: fastp quality trimming at Q25, MiXCR clonotype calling, in-frame beta chains only. Each entry is one CDR3 protein sequence, shown with its most common DNA and genes. Within this sample are approximately 630,000 distinct CDR3 sequences, with around 13% of them counted one time only. 0.79% of the sample comes from the top ten. Points on this clonotype: Its antigen is not yet known. Its ends do not fully match the called genes, so a read error is possible.

Its CDR3 holds 12 amino acids, cysteine through phenylalanine. Only CDR3 DNA is held: 36 bases, read in frame from base 1. The chain is encoded by TRBV12-3 or TRBV12-4 joined to TRBJ1-2; the D segment cannot be called with confidence. The sequenced sample was PBMCs, obtained before TCRalphabeta/CD19-depleted stem cell transplant. The origin of this receptor is a girl under 10 years old with congenital amegakaryocytic thrombocytopenia, due to receive a stem cell transplant. The CDR3 region reads CASSLEGKGYPF. In nucleotides, the sequence is TGTGCCAGCAGTTTAGAAGGGAAGGGCTACCCCTTC.